Given below is one TCR beta chain in context. Specified time point: pretreatment peripheral blood. All patients handed over anywhere from 1 to 8 samples, pretreatment and on-treatment. The CDR3 contains 16 residues. Germline values: CDR1 SGHVS, CDR2 FQNEAQ. J was trimmed by 1 base and V by 5 bases; bases with no gene match: 4. The data were obtained in a study of PD-L1 blockade in urothelial cancer. Study-wide background: The study started patients on atezolizumab in the mid-2010s, giving 1,200 mg intravenously every 3 weeks. Each participant's history included 0 to 3 prior chemotherapy regimens. Bladder-origin urothelial cancer in males covered twenty-five of 29 patients.

Only in-frame clones appear in the TCRdb table, and some are missing; sequencing was by immunoSEQ multiplex PCR. The sample has around 100,000 clones; nearly 90% are singletons. This rearrangement joins TRBV7-8 to TRBJ2-3, with 12 bases aligning to TRBD2. The source was PBMCs, collected around atezolizumab (anti-PD-L1) treatment. The receptor was isolated from a man aged 55 to 70 with urothelial cancer. CDR3 DNA: TGTGCCAGCAGCCCGCGACTAGCGGGGGGCACAGATACGCAGTATTTT. This encodes CASSPRLAGGTDTQYF.